Listed here is a single T cell receptor (beta chain). Its matching antigen is unknown. Sequencing used immunoSEQ multiplex PCR; TCRdb keeps in-frame clones, though not all of them. Among roughly 11,000 clones, about four fifths were seen once, and the ten largest hold less than 20%. Time point described: week 47, end of study. Vaccinated patients received 300 ug of mutant IDH1 20-mer peptide per dose, with topical imiquimod. The record originates from a study of a mutant IDH1 vaccine in newly diagnosed glioma. Study overall: Mean patient age was about 40 years; about 60% were male and about 38% female.

Germline CDR1 SGHDN, CDR2 FVKESK. The CDR3 has 13 residues. The germline V and J ends were trimmed by 3 bases and 11 bases, with 16 bases remaining between them. The study, taken as a whole, reports: Shifts in the top peripheral T cell clonotypes seemed unrelated to pseudoprogression. Vaccine-induced immune responses occurred in 90% to 95% of patients.

The TCR originated in a man younger than 45 with glioma. Specimen: PBMCs, collected from a glioma patient whose treatment included an IDH1 peptide vaccine. The V call is TRBV14, the J call TRBJ2-5, with D possibly TRBD2 on 5 matching bases. The chain's CDR3 is CASSQARTREQYF. The CDR3 coding sequence is TGTGCCAGCAGCCAGGCCCGAACGAGGGAGCAGTACTTC.